This T cell receptor (beta chain) was captured in a study of a mutant IDH1 vaccine in newly diagnosed glioma. Broader study findings: Among top peripheral T cell clonotypes, changes seemed unrelated to pseudoprogression.

Time point reported: week 5, during vaccination. Mutant IDH1 20-mer peptide, at 300 ug, made up each vaccine dose, with topical imiquimod. Clones were read by immunoSEQ multiplex PCR, and TCRdb kept only the in-frame ones, dropping some. The data show about 38,000 clones, 75% to 80% seen once. This CDR3 spans 15 amino acids. The germline V gene encodes CDR1 MGHRA and CDR2 YSYEKL. V trimming: 3 bases; J trimming: 13 bases; junction bases outside the gene matches: 13. Comment on this clone: Antigen: not known.

The source material was PBMCs, sampled from a glioma patient whose treatment included an IDH1 peptide vaccine. The J gene is TRBJ2-1, the V gene TRBV4-1; 9 bases match TRBD2. The TCR sequence derives from a man between 40 and 49 years old with glioma. CDR3 in DNA: TGCGCCAGCAGCCATTCCGCGGGGAGACTAGCGGATCAGTTCTTC. Translated, it gives CASSHSAGRLADQFF.